A single sample gave rise to the 18 T cell receptor beta chains below, sequenced in a study of blood T cell repertoires in COVID-19. The repertoire was sequenced with immunoSEQ multiplex PCR; TCRdb's copy has only in-frame clones and lacks some. The data contain 100,000 to 150,000 clones, about 87% of them singletons. Sequencing used peripheral blood. All receptors come from a man aged 45-65 years with acute or convalescent COVID-19.

The chain carries TRBV11-2 and TRBJ2-1; the match to TRBD2 covers 9 bases. The ends lost 3 bases at V and 10 bases at J; junction bases unmatched: 13. The CDR3 runs to 16 residues. Germline CDR1 is SGHAT and CDR2 is FQNNGV. This CDR3 is CASSFSSGSGFREQFF. The DNA of the CDR3 is TGTGCCAGCAGCTTCAGTAGCGGGAGTGGGTTTAGAGAGCAGTTCTTC.

This chain joins TRBV5-4 and TRBJ1-1; 8 bases align to TRBD1. Per germline, CDR1 SGHNT and CDR2 YYREEE (reference sequence). The CDR3 is 15 residues long. The J segment lost 1 base and the V segment lost 4 bases, leaving 6 bases of the junction unmatched. The CDR3 DNA sequence: TGTGCCAGCAGCACCGACAGGGGACCGAACACTGAAGCTTTCTTT. It is translated as CASSTDRGPNTEAFF.

The genes are TRBV30 and TRBJ2-5; D is ambiguous. The CDR3 runs 12 residues. V was shortened by 2 bases and J by 4 bases, with 8 bases between the two germline ends. Germline-derived CDR1 and CDR2 are GTSNPN and SVGIG (reference sequence). CDR3 sequence reads: CAWSLTGETQYF. The CDR3, as DNA: TGTGCCTGGAGTCTTACGGGAGAGACCCAGTACTTC.

The CDR3 sequence: CPSLFIVDTSTGELFF. CDR3 nucleotide sequence: TGTCCAAGCCTCTTTATTGTAGACACCTCCACCGGGGAGCTGTTTTTT. This sequence joins TRBV27 and TRBJ2-2, with D unclear. Germline-derived CDR1 and CDR2 are MNHEY and SMNVEV (reference sequence). The length of the CDR3 is 16 residues.

The chain couples TRBV5-1 to TRBJ2-3, with 11 nucleotides matching TRBD2. This CDR3 is built from 15 residues. The V gene's germline CDR1 is SGHRS and CDR2 YFSETQ. The ends lost 5 bases at V and 6 bases at J; junction bases unmatched: 8. CDR3 sequence (DNA): TGCGCCAGCAGACAACTAGCGGGAGAAGCCGATACGCAGTATTTT. It yields the protein CASRQLAGEADTQYF.

This chain links TRBV10-2 with TRBJ2-3, with 10 bases that match TRBD2. Looked up from germline, CDR1 is WSHSY and CDR2 is SAAADI. V trimming: 2 bases; J trimming: 9 bases; junction bases outside the gene matches: 5. The CDR3 is 14 residues long. Here the CDR3 reads CASSESGGAHTQYF. The CDR3 DNA reads as TGCGCCAGCAGTGAGAGCGGGGGGGCACACACGCAGTATTTT.

The CDR3 reads CASSLRSEGLTNYQPQHF. DNA for the CDR3: TGTGCCAGCAGTCTAAGATCCGAGGGCCTCACTAATTATCAGCCCCAGCATTTT. The gene calls are TRBV6-6 and TRBJ1-5; D gene ambiguous. V lost 5 bases and J lost 5, with 25 bases in between. The CDR3 runs 18 residues. The germline gives CDR1 MNHNY, CDR2 SVGAGI (reference sequence).

The CDR3 loop is CASSLGQGFQPQHF. CDR3 DNA: TGTGCCAGCAGCCTTGGACAGGGATTTCAGCCCCAGCATTTT. The chain recombines TRBV2 with TRBJ1-5, with 8 bases fitting TRBD1. Looked up from germline, CDR1 is SNHLY and CDR2 is FYNNEI. Trimming removed 6 bases from V and 6 bases from J; junction bases left unmatched: 7. The CDR3 loop spans 14 amino acids.

V usage is TRBV28 and J usage is TRBJ2-5; D possibly corresponds to TRBD2 (6 bases). CDR1 is MDHEN and CDR2 is SYDVKM in the germline V gene. V was clipped by 8 bases and J by 5 bases, with 15 bases between them. The CDR3 runs to 13 residues. The CDR3 sequence: CASRSGGSETQYF. CDR3 in DNA: TGTGCCAGCCGATCTGGGGGGTCGGAGACCCAGTACTTC. Looking up the rest from reference TRBV28 and TRBJ2-5 gives the full variable domain: DVKVTQSSRYLVKRTGEKVFLECVQDMDHENMFWYRQDPGLGLRLIYFSYDVKMKEKGDIPEGYSVSREKKERFSLILESASTNQTSMYLCASRSGGSETQYFGPGTRLLVL.

The chain couples TRBV7-9 to TRBJ1-2, with a weak D call TRBD1 (5 bases). This CDR3 has 15 residues. Deletions cut 4 bases from V and 6 bases from J, with 18 bases between. Germline loops: CDR1 SEHNR, CDR2 FQNEAQ (reference sequence). DNA of the CDR3: TGTGCCAGCAGCTCCAAAAGGGGATCCGGTGATGGCTACACCTTC. Translation: CASSSKRGSGDGYTF.

This clone was counted once. The chain carries TRBV28 and TRBJ2-5; TRBD2 matches 8 bases. Germline CDR1 MDHEN, CDR2 SYDVKM. The ends lost 10 bases at V and 5 bases at J; junction bases unmatched: 12. This CDR3 spans 14 amino acids. The chain's CDR3 is CATGGGTSGETQYF. The CDR3 DNA sequence: TGTGCCACCGGGGGGGGGACAAGCGGGGAGACCCAGTACTTC.

The genes are TRBV7-2 and TRBJ1-4, with a tentative D call TRBD1 (6 bases). Looked up from germline, CDR1 is SGHTA and CDR2 is FQGNSA. This CDR3 has 13 residues. The V end was cut by 5 bases, the J end by 6 bases, with 10 bases between. The CDR3 sequence: CASSVHRDEKLFF. The CDR3 DNA reads as TGTGCCAGCAGCGTCCACAGGGATGAAAAACTGTTTTTT.

J is TRBJ2-2 and V is TRBV7-9; D gene ambiguous. This CDR3 has 14 amino acids. The V end was cut by 4 bases, the J end by 7 bases, with 13 bases between. Germline V gives CDR1 SEHNR, CDR2 FQNEAQ (reference sequence). In DNA, the CDR3 is TGTGCCAGCAGCTCCCAAACGTTCAGCGGGGAGCTGTTTTTT. Translated: CASSSQTFSGELFF.

The chain is built from TRBV18 and TRBJ1-4; D call uncertain. The germline CDR1 and CDR2 sequences are KGHSH and LQKENI. V lost 5 bases and J 7 bases, leaving 11 bases between the germline ends. The CDR3 length is 13 residues. CDR3 amino acids: CASSSPSSEKLFF. In nucleotides, the CDR3 is TGTGCCAGCTCATCCCCCTCGTCTGAAAAACTGTTTTTT.

This chain joins TRBV18 and TRBJ1-1; D remains ambiguous. V shed 5 bases and J shed 0 bases, with 10 bases lying between them. This CDR3 has 14 residues. The germline gives CDR1 KGHSH, CDR2 LQKENI. CDR3 loop: CASSGTEMNTEAFF. The CDR3 DNA is TGTGCCAGCTCAGGAACAGAGATGAACACTGAAGCTTTCTTT.

J is TRBJ1-5 and V is TRBV2, with D unclear. V was clipped by 3 bases and J by 4 bases, with 10 bases between them. Looked up from germline, CDR1 is SNHLY and CDR2 is FYNNEI. This CDR3 is 14 amino acids long. The CDR3 DNA reads as TGTGCCAGCAGTGATATGGCAAGTAATCAGCCCCAGCATTTT. Translating gives CASSDMASNQPQHF.

This clone appeared once. Sequence at one end of the junction differs from germline and may be a read error. V is TRBV12-3 or TRBV12-4 and J is TRBJ1-2; 7 bases map to TRBD1. This CDR3 has 11 amino acids. CDR3 sequence (DNA): TGTGCCAGCAGTTTAGGACAGGGACAAGGGTTC. Its protein product is CASSLGQGQGF.

The chain carries TRBV6-6 and TRBJ1-5; 7 positions agree with TRBD1. This CDR3 comprises 13 residues. Trimming cost V 6 bases and J 4 bases; bases outside gene matches: 3. From germline, CDR1 is MNHNY and CDR2 SVGAGI (reference sequence). CDR3 loop: CASRQQGNQPQHF. The CDR3 DNA reads as TGTGCCAGCAGACAACAGGGGAATCAGCCCCAGCATTTT.